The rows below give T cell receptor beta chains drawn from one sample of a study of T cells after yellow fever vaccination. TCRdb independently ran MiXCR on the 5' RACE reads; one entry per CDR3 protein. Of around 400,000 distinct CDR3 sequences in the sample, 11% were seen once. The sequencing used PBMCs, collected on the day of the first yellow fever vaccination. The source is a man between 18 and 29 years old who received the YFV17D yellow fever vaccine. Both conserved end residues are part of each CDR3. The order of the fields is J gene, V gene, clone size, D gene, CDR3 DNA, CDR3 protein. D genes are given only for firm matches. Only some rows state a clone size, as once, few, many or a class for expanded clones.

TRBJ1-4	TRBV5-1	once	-	TGCGCCAGCCGACCTGCAACTAATGAAAAACTGTTTTTT	CASRPATNEKLFF
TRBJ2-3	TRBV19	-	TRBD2	TGTGCCAGTAGTCCTGACTGGCGGGGGAGCACAGATACGCAGTATTTT	CASSPDWRGSTDTQYF
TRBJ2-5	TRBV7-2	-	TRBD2	TGTGCCAGCAGCACTAGCGGGGGGGCCTTTAAGACCCAGTACTTC	CASSTSGGAFKTQYF
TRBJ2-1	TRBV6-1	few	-	TGTGCCACAGCTGCTGGGAGCTCCTACAATGAGCAGTTCTTC	CATAAGSSYNEQFF
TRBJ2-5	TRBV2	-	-	TGTGCCAGCAGTGAAATCACGTTTGGCGGGGAGCTGGAGACCCAGTACTTC	CASSEITFGGELETQYF
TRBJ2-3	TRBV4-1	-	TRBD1	TGCGCCAGCAGCCAAGATCAGGGGACAGGGGGTAAAGATACGCAGTATTTT	CASSQDQGTGGKDTQYF
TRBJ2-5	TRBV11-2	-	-	TGTGCCAGCAGCTCAAGGTCCTGGGAGGCCCAGTACTTC	CASSSRSWEAQYF
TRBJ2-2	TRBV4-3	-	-	TGCGCCAGCAGCCAAGAGCCCAGGGGAAGGGACACCGGGGAGCTGTTTTTT	CASSQEPRGRDTGELFF
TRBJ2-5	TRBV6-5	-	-	TGTGCCAGCAGTTACTCAGGGGACTACCAAGAGACCCAGTACTTC	CASSYSGDYQETQYF
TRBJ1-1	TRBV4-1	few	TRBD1	TGCGCCAGCAGCCTACAGGGGATGACTGAAGCTTTCTTT	CASSLQGMTEAFF
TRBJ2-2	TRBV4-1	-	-	TGCGCCAGCAGCCAAGCCAGGAACACCGGCGGGGAGCTGTTTTTT	CASSQARNTGGELFF
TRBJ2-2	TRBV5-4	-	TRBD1	TGTGCCAGCAGCGTCCTGGACAGGGGCGGGGAGCTGTTTTTT	CASSVLDRGGELFF
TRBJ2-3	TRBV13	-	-	TGTGCCAGCAGCTTTCCAGGGGCCCGCACAGATACGCAGTATTTT	CASSFPGARTDTQYF
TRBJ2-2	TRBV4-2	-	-	TGTGCCAGCAGCCAAGACCCCTTGAACAGGGCGAACGGGGAGCTGTTTTTT	CASSQDPLNRANGELFF
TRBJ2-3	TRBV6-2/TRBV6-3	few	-	TGTGCCAGCAGTTATAGGGGGATCACAGATACGCAGTATTTT	CASSYRGITDTQYF
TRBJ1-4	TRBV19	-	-	TGTGCCAGTAGTACTCCCGACACGATTAATGAAAAACTGTTTTTT	CASSTPDTINEKLFF
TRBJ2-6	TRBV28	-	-	TGTGCCAGCAGTTCCCCCGGAGGGAGTGGGGCCAACGTCCTGACTTTC	CASSSPGGSGANVLTF
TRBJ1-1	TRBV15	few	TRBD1	TGTGCCACCAGCACAGGAGACAGGGTAAACACTGAAGCTTTCTTT	CATSTGDRVNTEAFF
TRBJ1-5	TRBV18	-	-	TGTGCCAGCTCACCTTCCGGGACGGGGTCCCCCCAGCATTTT	CASSPSGTGSPQHF
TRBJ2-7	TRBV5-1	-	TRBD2	TGCGCCAGCAGCTTGTCCACTAGCGGGGGGGAGCAGTACTTC	CASSLSTSGGEQYF
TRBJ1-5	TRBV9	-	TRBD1	TGTGCCAGCAGCGCCGGGGGACAGACAAATCAGCCCCAGCATTTT	CASSAGGQTNQPQHF
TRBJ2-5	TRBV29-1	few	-	TGCAGCGTTGCTTTTTCAGGGGGGGAGACCCAGTACTTC	CSVAFSGGETQYF
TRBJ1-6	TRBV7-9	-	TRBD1	TGTGCCAGCAGCGCACAGGGGGAAGGGGGAAGTTCACCCCTCCACTTT	CASSAQGEGGSSPLHF
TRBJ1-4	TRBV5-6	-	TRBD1	TGTGCCAGCAGCTTGGAACAGGGGGATACTAATGAAAAACTGTTTTTT	CASSLEQGDTNEKLFF
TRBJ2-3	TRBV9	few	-	TGTGCCAGCAGCGCCGGTACCGGGCCGCCCGTCGATACGCAGTATTTT	CASSAGTGPPVDTQYF
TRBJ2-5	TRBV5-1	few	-	TGCGCCAGCAGCTTGCTGGGCCCAACCCAGTACTTC	CASSLLGPTQYF
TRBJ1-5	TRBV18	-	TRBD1	TGTGCCAGCTCACCACAGGGACAGGGGAATCAGCCCCAGCATTTT	CASSPQGQGNQPQHF
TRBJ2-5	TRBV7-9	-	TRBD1	TGTGCCAGCAGCTCCCGGGACAGGGGCCTCCAAGAGACCCAGTACTTC	CASSSRDRGLQETQYF
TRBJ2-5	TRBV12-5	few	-	TGTGCTAGTGGTTTGGTGCGGGGCCCAGGGGAGACCCAGTACTTC	CASGLVRGPGETQYF
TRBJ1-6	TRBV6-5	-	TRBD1	TGTGCCAGCAGTTGGGACAGGGACGGGAATTCACCCCCCCACTTT	CASSWDRDGNSPPHF
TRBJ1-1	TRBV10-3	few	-	TGTGCCATCCGCGGGGGGGACACTGAAGCTTTCTTT	CAIRGGDTEAFF
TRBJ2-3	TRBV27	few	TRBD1	TGTGCCAGCAGCGCGACAGGGTATACGCAGTATTTT	CASSATGYTQYF
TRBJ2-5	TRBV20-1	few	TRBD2	TGCAGTGCTAGTACGTCTAGCGGAGCAGAGACCCAGTACTTC	CSASTSSGAETQYF
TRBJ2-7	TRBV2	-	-	TGTGCCAGCAGACTTGGGGGCCTAGCGAGCTACGAGCAGTACTTC	CASRLGGLASYEQYF
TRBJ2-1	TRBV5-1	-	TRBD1	TGCGCCAGCAGCCCCGGACAGGGGGCCTCATCCTACAATGAGCAGTTCTTC	CASSPGQGASSYNEQFF
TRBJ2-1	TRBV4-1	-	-	TGCGCCAGCAGCCAGGACCAGGCAGTAAATGAGCAGTTCTTC	CASSQDQAVNEQFF
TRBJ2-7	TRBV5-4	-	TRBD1	TGTGCCAGCAGCACTGGGACAGGCGGAGACGAGCAGTACTTC	CASSTGTGGDEQYF
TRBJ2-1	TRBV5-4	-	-	TGTGCCAGCAGCCCCGGGGTGGTTGAGCAGTTCTTC	CASSPGVVEQFF
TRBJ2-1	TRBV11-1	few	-	TGTGCCAGTCTCTCAGGTCCTTCCTACAATGAGCAGTTCTTC	CASLSGPSYNEQFF
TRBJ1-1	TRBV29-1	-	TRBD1	TGCAGCGTTGTCCCGACAGGGGCGAACACTGAAGATTTCTTT	CSVVPTGANTEDFF
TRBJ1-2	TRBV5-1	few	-	TGCGCCAGCAGCTTGGAACAGAGGTTCTATGGCTACACCTTC	CASSLEQRFYGYTF
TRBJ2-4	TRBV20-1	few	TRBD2	TGCAGTGCTAGGGACCTCGCGGGACTAGGAAACATTCAGTACTTC	CSARDLAGLGNIQYF
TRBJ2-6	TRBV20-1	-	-	TGCAGTGCTAGATCGGGGGCTTCTGGGGCCAACGTCCTGACTTTC	CSARSGASGANVLTF
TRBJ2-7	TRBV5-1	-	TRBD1	TGCGCCAGCAGGACCGGACAGGGACGACTCTACGAGCAGTACTTC	CASRTGQGRLYEQYF
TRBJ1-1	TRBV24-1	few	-	TGTGCCACCAGGGAATCCGTTGGGAACACTGAAGCTTTCTTT	CATRESVGNTEAFF
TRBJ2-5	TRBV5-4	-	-	TGTGCCAGCAGGGGGGACGCCAACCAAGAGACCCAGTACTTC	CASRGDANQETQYF
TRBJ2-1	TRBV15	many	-	TGTGCCACCAGCAGAGTCCGTTCCTCTCTAACAATGGGCGATGAGCAGTTCTTC	CATSRVRSSLTMGDEQFF
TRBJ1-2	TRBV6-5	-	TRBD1	TGTGCCAGCAGTTACCCGAAAACGCCGGGACAGGGACAGTGGGGAGGCTACACCTTC	CASSYPKTPGQGQWGGYTF
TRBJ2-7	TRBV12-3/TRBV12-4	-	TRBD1	TGTGCCAGCAGCCTCGGACAGGGAACGAACGAGCAGTACTTC	CASSLGQGTNEQYF
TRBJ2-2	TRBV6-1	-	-	TGTGCCAGCAGTGCGATAAGGATCACCGGGGAGCTGTTTTTT	CASSAIRITGELFF
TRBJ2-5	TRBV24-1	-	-	TGTGCCACCAGTGTACCGGGGGACCGGGAGACCCAGTACTTC	CATSVPGDRETQYF
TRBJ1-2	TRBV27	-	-	TGTGCCAGCAGTTTATCAATCGGGGACATCTCATCCTATGGCTACACCTTC	CASSLSIGDISSYGYTF
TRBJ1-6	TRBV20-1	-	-	TGCAGTGCTAGAGATGGTTGGAATTCCAATTCACCCCTCCACTTT	CSARDGWNSNSPLHF
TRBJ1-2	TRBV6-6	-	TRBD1	TGTGCCAGCACCTTACAGGGGGCCTATGGCTACACCTTC	CASTLQGAYGYTF
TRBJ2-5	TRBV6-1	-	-	TGTGCCAGCCTGGTCGGACTGCTGTCAGAGACCCAGTACTTC	CASLVGLLSETQYF
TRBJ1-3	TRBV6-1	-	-	TGTGCCAGCAGTGAAGTGTGGCAAAGCTCTGGAAACACCATATATTTT	CASSEVWQSSGNTIYF
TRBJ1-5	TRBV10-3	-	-	TGTGCCACCACAACGGCCATTAGCCAGCCCCAGCATTTT	CATTTAISQPQHF
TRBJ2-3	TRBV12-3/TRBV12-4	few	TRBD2	TGTGCCAGCAGTGCCGGGAGACTAGCGGGGGAACCTGGTGTTGAGCAGTATTTT	CASSAGRLAGEPGVEQYF
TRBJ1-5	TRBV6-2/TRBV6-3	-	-	TGTGCCAGCAGGGGCTCGGGGAACCAGCCCCAGCATTTT	CASRGSGNQPQHF
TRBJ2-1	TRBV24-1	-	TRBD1	TGTGCCACCGACCCTCGCTCCCAGGGGGCTTTATCGTCCTACAATGAGCAGTTCTTC	CATDPRSQGALSSYNEQFF